This is a list of T cell receptor beta chains from one sample in a study of a mutant IDH1 vaccine in newly diagnosed glioma. Only in-frame clones appear in the TCRdb table, and some are missing; sequencing was by immunoSEQ multiplex PCR. The data contain 50,000 or so clones, more than 80% of them singletons. The sequencing here drew on PBMCs, taken from a glioma patient treated with radiotherapy, temozolomide or both. The receptor source for this set is a man between 35 and 55 years old with glioma. Both conserved end residues are part of each CDR3. Each record gives: CDR3 protein, CDR3 DNA, J gene, V gene, clone size, D gene. The D gene is left open where the match is weak. Size is omitted from some rows. Given values are once, few, many or a class for expanded clones.

cdr3_aa: CASSLGTGGSYEQYF
cdr3_nt: TGTGCCAGCAGCTTGGGCACAGGGGGCTCCTACGAGCAGTACTTC
j_call: TRBJ2-7
v_call: TRBV5-4
clone_size: .
d_call: TRBD1

cdr3_aa: CAISQSGSNEQFF
cdr3_nt: TGTGCCATCAGCCAGAGCGGGAGCAATGAGCAGTTCTTC
j_call: TRBJ2-1
v_call: TRBV10-3
clone_size: few
d_call: TRBD2

cdr3_aa: CASTTGGGYEQYF
cdr3_nt: TGTGCCAGCACTACAGGGGGGGGCTACGAGCAGTACTTC
j_call: TRBJ2-7
v_call: TRBV2
clone_size: .
d_call: .

cdr3_aa: CASRDGYSNQPQHF
cdr3_nt: TGTGCCAGCAGAGACGGGTATAGCAATCAGCCCCAGCATTTT
j_call: TRBJ1-5
v_call: TRBV6-5
clone_size: .
d_call: .

cdr3_aa: CASSVGLAGGLSYEQYF
cdr3_nt: TGTGCCAGCAGCGTAGGGCTAGCGGGGGGCCTTTCCTACGAGCAGTACTTC
j_call: TRBJ2-7
v_call: TRBV9
clone_size: .
d_call: TRBD2

cdr3_aa: CASSPPSLGGEKLFF
cdr3_nt: TGTGCCAGCTCACCACCCAGTCTTGGAGGAGAAAAACTGTTTTTT
j_call: TRBJ1-4
v_call: TRBV18
clone_size: few
d_call: .

cdr3_aa: CASSLAGVEWTEAFF
cdr3_nt: TGCGCCAGCAGCTTGGCTGGGGTGGAGTGGACTGAAGCTTTCTTT
j_call: TRBJ1-1
v_call: TRBV5-1
clone_size: .
d_call: .

cdr3_aa: CASSWRLAGEGEQFF
cdr3_nt: TGTGCCAGCAGCTGGCGACTAGCGGGAGAGGGAGAGCAGTTCTTC
j_call: TRBJ2-1
v_call: TRBV7-2
clone_size: .
d_call: TRBD2

cdr3_aa: CASSPGTSIYNEQFF
cdr3_nt: TGTGCCAGCAGTCCCGGGACTAGCATCTACAATGAGCAGTTCTTC
j_call: TRBJ2-1
v_call: TRBV5-4
clone_size: .
d_call: TRBD2

cdr3_aa: CASSQSCWGNEQFF
cdr3_nt: TGCGCCAGCAGTCAATCGTGTTGGGGCAATGAGCAGTTCTTC
j_call: TRBJ2-1
v_call: TRBV23-1
clone_size: .
d_call: .

cdr3_aa: CASSEADRNQPQHF
cdr3_nt: TGTGCCAGCAGTGAAGCGGACAGAAATCAGCCCCAGCATTTT
j_call: TRBJ1-5
v_call: TRBV2
clone_size: once
d_call: .

cdr3_aa: CGGGGAGELFF
cdr3_nt: TGTGGGGGCGGGGGAGCCGGGGAGCTGTTTTTT
j_call: TRBJ2-2
v_call: TRBV2
clone_size: .
d_call: TRBD2

cdr3_aa: CASTPGGLAKNIQYF
cdr3_nt: TGTGCCAGCACCCCCGGCGGGTTAGCCAAAAACATTCAGTACTTC
j_call: TRBJ2-4
v_call: TRBV7-2
clone_size: .
d_call: .

cdr3_aa: CASSQEENEKLFF
cdr3_nt: TGTGCCAGCAGCCAGGAGGAGAATGAAAAACTGTTTTTT
j_call: TRBJ1-4
v_call: TRBV11-1
clone_size: .
d_call: .

cdr3_aa: CASRTGGTEAFF
cdr3_nt: TGTGCCAGCAGAACAGGGGGCACTGAAGCTTTCTTT
j_call: TRBJ1-1
v_call: TRBV2
clone_size: .
d_call: TRBD1

cdr3_aa: CASMSEYEQYF
cdr3_nt: TGTGCCAGTATGAGCGAGTACGAGCAGTACTTC
j_call: TRBJ2-7
v_call: TRBV19
clone_size: .
d_call: .

cdr3_aa: CASSLSSVGNEQFF
cdr3_nt: TGTGCCAGCAGCTTAAGCAGCGTTGGCAATGAGCAGTTCTTC
j_call: TRBJ2-1
v_call: TRBV11-2
clone_size: few
d_call: .

cdr3_aa: CASSPRGAQGTGELFF
cdr3_nt: TGTGCCAGCAGCCCGCGGGGGGCGCAGGGTACCGGGGAGCTGTTTTTT
j_call: TRBJ2-2
v_call: TRBV11-2
clone_size: .
d_call: TRBD2

cdr3_aa: CASSLTSGTTNEKLFF
cdr3_nt: TGTGCCAGCAGCTTGACTTCGGGGACAACTAATGAAAAACTGTTTTTT
j_call: TRBJ1-4
v_call: TRBV5-4
clone_size: .
d_call: .

cdr3_aa: CASELTGVRNQPQHF
cdr3_nt: TGTGCCAGTGAATTAACAGGGGTTCGCAATCAGCCCCAGCATTTT
j_call: TRBJ1-5
v_call: TRBV19
clone_size: .
d_call: TRBD1

cdr3_aa: CASSFDSGNTIYF
cdr3_nt: TGTGCCAGCAGTTTCGACTCTGGAAACACCATATATTTT
j_call: TRBJ1-3
v_call: TRBV7-2
clone_size: .
d_call: .

cdr3_aa: CASSVGIGLSYEQYF
cdr3_nt: TGTGCCAGCAGTGTTGGCATAGGGCTATCCTACGAGCAGTACTTC
j_call: TRBJ2-7
v_call: TRBV2
clone_size: .
d_call: .

cdr3_aa: CASSGQDNQPQHF
cdr3_nt: TGTGCCAGCTCAGGACAGGACAATCAGCCCCAGCATTTT
j_call: TRBJ1-5
v_call: TRBV18
clone_size: few
d_call: TRBD1

cdr3_aa: CASSLLPVTGTKNIQYF
cdr3_nt: TGTGCCAGCAGCCTCCTGCCGGTGACGGGAACCAAAAACATTCAGTACTTC
j_call: TRBJ2-4
v_call: TRBV5-6
clone_size: once
d_call: .

cdr3_aa: CASRGRWGETQYF
cdr3_nt: TGTGCCAGTAGGGGACGTTGGGGGGAGACCCAGTACTTC
j_call: TRBJ2-5
v_call: TRBV19
clone_size: .
d_call: .

cdr3_aa: CASRRTGINSNQPQHF
cdr3_nt: TGTGCCAGCAGAAGGACAGGAATAAATAGCAATCAGCCCCAGCATTTT
j_call: TRBJ1-5
v_call: TRBV5-6
clone_size: .
d_call: TRBD1

cdr3_aa: CASSLGYTQYF
cdr3_nt: TGTGCCAGCAGCTTAGGCTATACGCAGTATTTT
j_call: TRBJ2-3
v_call: TRBV5-6
clone_size: .
d_call: .

cdr3_aa: CASSPTPGQGYEQYF
cdr3_nt: TGTGCCAGCAGCCCGACCCCCGGACAAGGTTACGAGCAGTACTTC
j_call: TRBJ2-7
v_call: TRBV9
clone_size: .
d_call: .

cdr3_aa: CASSSDSSYGYTF
cdr3_nt: TGCGCCAGCAGCTCGGACAGCAGCTATGGCTACACCTTC
j_call: TRBJ1-2
v_call: TRBV5-1
clone_size: once
d_call: .

cdr3_aa: CASGLDRTGELFF
cdr3_nt: TGTGCTAGTGGTTTGGACAGGACCGGGGAGCTGTTTTTT
j_call: TRBJ2-2
v_call: TRBV12-5
clone_size: .
d_call: .

cdr3_aa: CSYSGTTYEQYF
cdr3_nt: TGCAGTTATAGCGGGACGACCTACGAGCAGTACTTC
j_call: TRBJ2-7
v_call: TRBV29-1
clone_size: .
d_call: TRBD2

cdr3_aa: CASSYLSGAIYEQYF
cdr3_nt: TGTGCCAGCAGCTACCTAAGCGGGGCAATCTACGAGCAGTACTTC
j_call: TRBJ2-7
v_call: TRBV7-9
clone_size: .
d_call: TRBD2

cdr3_aa: CASSYSGRARQPQHF
cdr3_nt: TGTGCCAGCAGTTACTCGGGCAGGGCCCGTCAGCCCCAGCATTTT
j_call: TRBJ1-5
v_call: TRBV6-5
clone_size: .
d_call: .

cdr3_aa: CASSQGGSNTEAFF
cdr3_nt: TGTGCCAGCAGCCAAGGTGGCAGCAACACTGAAGCTTTCTTT
j_call: TRBJ1-1
v_call: TRBV4-2
clone_size: few
d_call: .

cdr3_aa: CASSLAPETQYF
cdr3_nt: TGTGCCAGCAGCTTAGCCCCGGAGACCCAGTACTTC
j_call: TRBJ2-5
v_call: TRBV7-6
clone_size: .
d_call: .

cdr3_aa: CSAGTSGTKYF
cdr3_nt: TGCAGTGCGGGGACTAGCGGGACTAAGTACTTC
j_call: TRBJ2-7
v_call: TRBV20-1
clone_size: .
d_call: TRBD2

cdr3_aa: CASNPSGPTGELFF
cdr3_nt: TGTGCCAGCAACCCTAGCGGGCCTACCGGGGAGCTGTTTTTT
j_call: TRBJ2-2
v_call: TRBV2
clone_size: .
d_call: TRBD2

cdr3_aa: CASSRGAPDTEAFF
cdr3_nt: TGTGCCAGCAGCCGTGGGGCGCCGGACACTGAAGCTTTCTTT
j_call: TRBJ1-1
v_call: TRBV7-9
clone_size: once
d_call: .

cdr3_aa: CASSQDMWQDYGGYTF
cdr3_nt: TGCGCCAGCAGCCAAGATATGTGGCAGGATTACGGGGGCTACACCTTC
j_call: TRBJ1-2
v_call: TRBV4-3
clone_size: .
d_call: .

cdr3_aa: CASQEDRGGGTEAFF
cdr3_nt: TGTGCCAGCCAAGAGGACAGGGGCGGGGGGACTGAAGCTTTCTTT
j_call: TRBJ1-1
v_call: TRBV19
clone_size: .
d_call: TRBD1

cdr3_aa: CASSLLSRDTEAFF
cdr3_nt: TGTGCCAGCAGCTTATTGTCCAGGGACACTGAAGCTTTCTTT
j_call: TRBJ1-1
v_call: TRBV7-8
clone_size: .
d_call: .

cdr3_aa: CASSLDGRDTQYF
cdr3_nt: TGTGCCAGCAGCTTAGATGGTCGGGATACGCAGTATTTT
j_call: TRBJ2-3
v_call: TRBV11-2
clone_size: .
d_call: .

cdr3_aa: CATSRDLGPNQPQHF
cdr3_nt: TGTGCCACCAGCAGAGACCTGGGACCCAATCAGCCCCAGCATTTT
j_call: TRBJ1-5
v_call: TRBV15
clone_size: .
d_call: .

cdr3_aa: CASSPSGFSYNEQFF
cdr3_nt: TGTGCCAGCTCTCCTAGCGGATTCTCCTACAATGAGCAGTTCTTC
j_call: TRBJ2-1
v_call: TRBV6-6
clone_size: .
d_call: TRBD2

cdr3_aa: CASSQAGSYNEQFF
cdr3_nt: TGCGCCAGCAGCCAAGCGGGCTCCTACAATGAGCAGTTCTTC
j_call: TRBJ2-1
v_call: TRBV4-3
clone_size: .
d_call: .

cdr3_aa: CASSFSKTPGQPGYTF
cdr3_nt: TGTGCCAGCAGTTTTTCGAAGACGCCGGGACAACCAGGCTACACCTTC
j_call: TRBJ1-2
v_call: TRBV27
clone_size: once
d_call: .

cdr3_aa: CASSIQETQYF
cdr3_nt: TGTGCCAGCAGTATACAAGAGACCCAGTACTTC
j_call: TRBJ2-5
v_call: TRBV27
clone_size: .
d_call: .

cdr3_aa: CASSESADLNTEAFF
cdr3_nt: TGTGCCAGCAGTGAATCGGCGGATTTGAACACTGAAGCTTTCTTT
j_call: TRBJ1-1
v_call: TRBV6-1
clone_size: .
d_call: .

cdr3_aa: CASSYSGGWNEKLFF
cdr3_nt: TGTGCCAGCAGTTACTCTGGGGGCTGGAATGAAAAACTGTTTTTT
j_call: TRBJ1-4
v_call: TRBV6-5
clone_size: .
d_call: .

cdr3_aa: CASSPPIRDLDTDTQYF
cdr3_nt: TGTGCCAGCTCACCACCTATCCGGGACCTAGACACAGATACGCAGTATTTT
j_call: TRBJ2-3
v_call: TRBV18
clone_size: .
d_call: .

cdr3_aa: CASSLDRFSGNTIYF
cdr3_nt: TGTGCCAGCAGCTTGGACAGGTTCTCTGGAAACACCATATATTTT
j_call: TRBJ1-3
v_call: TRBV5-8
clone_size: .
d_call: .

cdr3_aa: CASSRGGGNTDTQYF
cdr3_nt: TGCGCCAGCAGCCGGGGTGGGGGAAACACAGATACGCAGTATTTT
j_call: TRBJ2-3
v_call: TRBV5-1
clone_size: .
d_call: .

cdr3_aa: CASSVGGQETQYF
cdr3_nt: TGTGCCAGCAGCGTAGGGGGGCAAGAGACCCAGTACTTC
j_call: TRBJ2-5
v_call: TRBV9
clone_size: .
d_call: .